This entry concerns a single T cell receptor beta chain. Its target is not known. Germline V gene lookup returns CDR1 LNHDA and CDR2 SQIVND (reference sequence). The CDR3 spans 16 residues. V was shortened by 6 bases and J by 7 bases, with 22 bases between the two germline ends. The sample belongs to a study of T cell responses to AZD1222 COVID-19 vaccine. Study information: Pooled samples include second doses given at about 4 or 12 weeks. Study-wide results and limits: The donor group comprised mostly white British people and more females; the analysis possibly underestimated clonal diversity. Reportedly, nearly half the spike-specific TCRs target unmutated variant regions. Receipt of two AZD1222 doses was followed by a rise in Spike-specific TCR breadth and depth.

The method was immunoSEQ multiplex PCR; TCRdb's version includes in-frame clones alone and lacks a portion of them. In the table there are roughly 100,000 clones, 90% of which are singletons. The sample in question was peripheral blood, obtained on day 0 of AZD1222 vaccination. The V and J genes are TRBV19 and TRBJ2-1, with D maybe TRBD1 (6 bases). The TCR comes from an adult in good health. CDR3 DNA: TGTGCCAGTAGGCCGATAGGGCAGGGGCGGAAGAATGAGCAGTTCTTC. It translates to CASRPIGQGRKNEQFF.